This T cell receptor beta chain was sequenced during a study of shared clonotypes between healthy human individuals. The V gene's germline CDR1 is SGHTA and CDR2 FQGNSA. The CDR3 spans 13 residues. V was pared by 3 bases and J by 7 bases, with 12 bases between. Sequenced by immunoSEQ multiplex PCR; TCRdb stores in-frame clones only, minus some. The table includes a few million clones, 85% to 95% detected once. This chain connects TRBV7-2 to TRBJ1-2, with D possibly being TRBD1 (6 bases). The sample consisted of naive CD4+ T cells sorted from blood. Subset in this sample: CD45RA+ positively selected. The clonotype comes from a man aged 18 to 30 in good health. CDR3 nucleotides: TGTGCCAGCAGCTTTGACAGGTCCAGTGGCTACACCTTC. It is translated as CASSFDRSSGYTF.